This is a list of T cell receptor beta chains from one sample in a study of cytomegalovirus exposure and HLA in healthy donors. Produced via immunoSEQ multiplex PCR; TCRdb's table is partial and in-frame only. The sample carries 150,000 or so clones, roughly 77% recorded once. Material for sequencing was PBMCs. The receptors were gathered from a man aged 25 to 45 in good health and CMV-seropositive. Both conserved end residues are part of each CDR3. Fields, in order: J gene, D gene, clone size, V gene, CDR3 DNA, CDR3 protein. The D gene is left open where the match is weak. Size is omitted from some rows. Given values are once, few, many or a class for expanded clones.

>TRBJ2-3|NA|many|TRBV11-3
TGTGCCAGCAGCTTGAGGGAAGCTAGCACAGATACGCAGTATTTT
CASSLREASTDTQYF
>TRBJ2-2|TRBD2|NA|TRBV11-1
TGTGCCAGCAGCTTCGGCGGGGGGAACACCGGGGAGCTGTTTTTT
CASSFGGGNTGELFF
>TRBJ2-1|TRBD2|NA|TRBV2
TGTGCCAGCAGTGGAGGACTAGCGGGGGGATACAATGAGCAGTTCTTC
CASSGGLAGGYNEQFF
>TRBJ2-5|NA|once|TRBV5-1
TGCGCCAGCAGCTTGGTTCCCGACAGCCGAGAGACCCAGTACTTC
CASSLVPDSRETQYF
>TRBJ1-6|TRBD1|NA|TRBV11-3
TGTGCCAGCAGCCAGGGACAGGGGGCTCAACCCCTCCACTTT
CASSQGQGAQPLHF
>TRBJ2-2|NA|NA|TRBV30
TGTGCCTGGAGTGGACTCGGGAACACCGGGGAGCTGTTTTTT
CAWSGLGNTGELFF
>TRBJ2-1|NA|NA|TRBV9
TGTGCCAGCAGCGTTAGACGGGGCAATGAGCAGTTCTTC
CASSVRRGNEQFF
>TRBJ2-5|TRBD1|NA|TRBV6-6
TGTGCCAGCAGGGGACAGAGTAAAGAGACCCAGTACTTC
CASRGQSKETQYF
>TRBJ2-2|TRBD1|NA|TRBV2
TGTGCCACGCCTTACAGGGGGCGTAGCGGGGAGCTGTTTTTT
CATPYRGRSGELFF
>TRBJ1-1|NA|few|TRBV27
TGTGCCAGCAGTTTGATCAGGGACACTGAAGCTTTCTTT
CASSLIRDTEAFF
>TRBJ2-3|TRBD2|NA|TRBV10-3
TGTGCCATCAGTCCGACTAGCGGGAAGGGTACGCAGTATTTT
CAISPTSGKGTQYF
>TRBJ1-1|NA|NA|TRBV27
TGTGCCAGCAGTAGGGGCTGGCGAGCTTTCTTT
CASSRGWRAFF
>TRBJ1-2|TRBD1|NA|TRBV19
TGTGCCAGTAGCCACGGGACAGTCCCTAACTATGGCTACACCTTC
CASSHGTVPNYGYTF
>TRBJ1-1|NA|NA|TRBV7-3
TGTGCCAGCAGCTTAGTAGGATCCGGAACCGGACATGAAGCTTTCTTT
CASSLVGSGTGHEAFF
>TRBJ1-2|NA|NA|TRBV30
TGTGCCTGGAGTCTGTCTAACTATGGCTACACCTTC
CAWSLSNYGYTF
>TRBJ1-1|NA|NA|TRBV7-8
TGTGCCAGCAGCTTAGGAGGCGTTAACACTGAAGCTTTCTTT
CASSLGGVNTEAFF
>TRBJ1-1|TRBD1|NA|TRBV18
TGTGCCAGCTTTCGGGACAGGGAAGCAGAAGCTTTCTTT
CASFRDREAEAFF